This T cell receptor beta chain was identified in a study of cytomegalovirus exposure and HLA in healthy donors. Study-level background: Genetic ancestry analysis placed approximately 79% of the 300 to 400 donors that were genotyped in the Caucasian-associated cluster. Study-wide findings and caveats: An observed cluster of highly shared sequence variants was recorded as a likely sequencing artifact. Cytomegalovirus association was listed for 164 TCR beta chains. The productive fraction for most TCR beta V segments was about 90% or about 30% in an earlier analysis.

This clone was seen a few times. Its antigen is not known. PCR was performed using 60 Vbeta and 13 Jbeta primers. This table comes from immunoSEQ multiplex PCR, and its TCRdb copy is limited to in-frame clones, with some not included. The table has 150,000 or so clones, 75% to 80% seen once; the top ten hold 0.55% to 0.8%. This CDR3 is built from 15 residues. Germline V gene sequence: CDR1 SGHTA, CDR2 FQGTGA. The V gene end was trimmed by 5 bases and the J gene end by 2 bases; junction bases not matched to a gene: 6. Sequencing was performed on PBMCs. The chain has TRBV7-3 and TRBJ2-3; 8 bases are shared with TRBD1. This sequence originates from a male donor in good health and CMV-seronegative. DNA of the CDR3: TGTGCCAGCAGCCCTTCGACAGGGGCCACAGATACGCAGTATTTT. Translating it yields CASSPSTGATDTQYF. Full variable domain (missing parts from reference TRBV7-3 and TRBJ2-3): GAGVSQTPSNKVTEKGKYVELRCDPISGHTALYWYRQSLGQGPEFLIYFQGTGAADDSGLPNDRFFAVRPEGSVSTLKIQRTERGDSAVYLCASSPSTGATDTQYFGPGTRLTVL.